A single sample gave rise to the 13 T cell receptor beta chains below, sequenced in a study of patients and donors after allogeneic stem cell transplantation. TCRdb redid the calling of the RT-PCR reads with MiXCR, one entry per CDR3 protein. The table has approximately 150,000 distinct CDR3 sequences, approximately 30% seen once. The sample was blood, either unsorted or a sorted T cell fraction (not recorded which). These receptors all come from a human donor who was either an allogeneic HSCT recipient or a stem cell or donor lymphocyte infusion donor (not recorded which). It is not recorded whose cells these are; they may come from a transplant donor.

This clonotype was seen a handful of times. This chain joins TRBV6-5 and TRBJ2-2; D is possibly TRBD2 (5 bases). With 6 bases removed from V and 6 bases from J, the gap between germline ends came to 17 bases. Per germline, CDR1 MNHEY and CDR2 SVGAGI. This CDR3 contains 15 residues. The CDR3 is CASSPPLRAAGELFF. DNA for the CDR3: TGTGCCAGCAGCCCTCCTTTGAGGGCGGCCGGGGAGCTGTTTTTT.

This clonotype was picked up a small number of times. The rearrangement uses TRBV12-3 or TRBV12-4 and TRBJ2-2; D unresolved. The CDR3 consists of 12 residues. V dropped 5 bases and J dropped 8 bases, with 9 bases sitting between them. Here the CDR3 DNA reads TGTGCCAGCAGTACCGGCCCGGGGGAGCTGTTTTTT. Amino acids: CASSTGPGELFF.

This sequence joins TRBV10-3 and TRBJ2-7; 12 nucleotides match TRBD2. The CDR3 runs 14 residues. Germline CDR1 and CDR2: ENHRY and SYGVKD. V was pared by 9 bases and J by 2 bases, with 5 bases of the junction left unmatched. The CDR3: CAMGTSGLPYEQYF. CDR3 DNA: TGTGCCATGGGGACTAGCGGGTTGCCCTACGAGCAGTACTTC.

This clonotype was picked up a small number of times. The chain's CDR3 is CASSIGQALGQPQHF. The CDR3 DNA is TGTGCCAGTAGTATTGGGCAGGCCCTAGGCCAGCCCCAGCATTTT. The chain links TRBV19 to TRBJ1-5; no firm D call. This CDR3 comprises 15 residues. V lost 3 bases, J lost 7 bases, and 16 bases lay in between. Germline values: CDR1 LNHDA, CDR2 SQIVND (reference sequence).

In this sample, this clonotype turned up once. The V gene is TRBV21-1, the J gene TRBJ2-3; the DNA was not compared with TRBD1, the D call given in the table. TRBV21-1 is annotated as a pseudogene. CDR3 length equals 17 residues. In DNA form, the CDR3 reads TGTGCCAGCAGCTCCCGGGAGGGGTTGTTCAGCACAGATACGCAGTATTTT. Encoded protein: CASSSREGLFSTDTQYF.

This clonotype was observed many times. The chain has TRBV7-9 and TRBJ1-1; D not resolved. Trimming took off 4 bases at V and 1 base at J, with 19 bases between the two ends. CDR3 length equals 17 residues. CDR1 and CDR2 from the germline V gene are SEHNR and FQNEAQ (reference sequence). The CDR3 DNA sequence: TGTGCCAGCAGCTCGAATAAAGGAGACGGGAGGAACACTGAAGCTTTCTTT. Its translation: CASSSNKGDGRNTEAFF.

The chain has TRBV4-3 and TRBJ1-1, with D unresolved. The CDR3 is 12 residues long. CDR1 is LGHNA and CDR2 is YSLEER in the germline V gene. The V and J ends lost 0 bases and 8 bases respectively, with 7 bases between them. CDR3 loop: CASSQDLGEAFF. The CDR3 nucleotides are TGCGCCAGCAGCCAAGATCTTGGGGAAGCTTTCTTT.

This clonotype was picked up a small number of times. CDR3 coding DNA: TGCGCCAGCAGCATGACAGGAATCTCCTACGAGCAGTACTTC. Its protein is CASSMTGISYEQYF. The genes are TRBV5-1 and TRBJ2-7; D is perhaps TRBD1 (6 bases). The CDR3 covers 14 residues. The V gene's germline CDR1 is SGHRS and CDR2 YFSETQ. V was cut by 4 bases and J by 0 bases, with 11 bases left in between.

In this sample, this clonotype turned up a few times. The CDR3 DNA follows: TGTGCCATCAGTGCCTCTAGCAATGAGCAGTTCTTC. Protein product: CAISASSNEQFF. This rearrangement joins TRBV10-3 to TRBJ2-1; D gene ambiguous. This CDR3 is 12 amino acids long. Germline CDR1 reads ENHRY; CDR2 reads SYGVKD. V lost 4 bases and J lost 6, with 7 bases in between.

Many counts were recorded for this clonotype. The J gene is TRBJ2-7, the V gene TRBV6-6, with D perhaps TRBD1 (6 bases). CDR3 size: 12 residues. CDR1 MNHNY and CDR2 SVGAGI come from the germline V gene (reference sequence). The germline V and J ends were trimmed by 2 bases and 7 bases, with 9 bases remaining between them. CDR3 DNA: TGTGCCAGCAGTTACCCACAGGGTGAGCAGTACTTC. It codes for CASSYPQGEQYF.

The chain is built from TRBV25-1 and TRBJ2-1; D not certain. The CDR3 extends over 15 amino acids. The germline V and J ends were trimmed by 2 bases and 4 bases, with 12 bases remaining between them. From germline, CDR1 is MGHDK and CDR2 SYGVNS. CDR3 in amino acids: CASSEDIGTYNEQFF. CDR3 DNA sequence: TGTGCCAGCAGTGAAGACATCGGAACGTACAATGAGCAGTTCTTC.

This clonotype was observed a few times. The chain recombines TRBV29-1 with TRBJ2-7; D is uncertain. The germline V gene encodes CDR1 SQVTM and CDR2 ANQGSEA. CDR3 length: 13 amino acids. Trimming removed 1 base at V and 4 bases at J, with 11 bases between. Here the CDR3 DNA reads TGCAGCGTTGAAGGCCAGGTCCCGTACGAGCAGTACTTC. This encodes CSVEGQVPYEQYF.

CDR3 nucleotide sequence: TGTGCCAGCAGCTTAGGAACAACTAATGAAAAACTGTTTTTT. Residues: CASSLGTTNEKLFF. The chain has TRBV5-5 and TRBJ1-4; D gene ambiguous. CDR1 SGHKS and CDR2 YYEKEE come from the germline V gene (reference sequence). The CDR3 covers 14 residues. Trimming cost V 2 bases and J 0 bases, with 5 bases left between them.